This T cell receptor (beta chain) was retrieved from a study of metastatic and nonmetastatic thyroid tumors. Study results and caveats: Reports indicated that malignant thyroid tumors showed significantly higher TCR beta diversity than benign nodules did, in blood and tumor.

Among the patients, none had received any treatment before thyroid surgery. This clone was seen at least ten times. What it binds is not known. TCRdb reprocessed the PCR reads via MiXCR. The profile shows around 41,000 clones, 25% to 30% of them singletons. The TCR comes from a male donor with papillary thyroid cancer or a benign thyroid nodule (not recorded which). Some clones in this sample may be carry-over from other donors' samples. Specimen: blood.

CDR3 DNA sequence: TGTGCCAGCAGCCATAAATACCCGGGACAGGGGGGTGGCTACACCTTC. This sequence encodes CASSHKYPGQGGGYTF. V and J are TRBV7-8 and TRBJ1-2; 11 bases agree with TRBD1. The J segment lost 7 bases and the V segment lost 5 bases, leaving 12 bases of the junction unmatched. Looked up from germline, CDR1 is SGHVS and CDR2 is FQNEAQ. The CDR3 spans 16 residues.